This TCR beta chain appears in the sequencing data of a study of CXCR3-negative and CXCR3-positive naive CD8 T cells. The authors made the TRB cDNA libraries by 5' RACE using UMI labels. Reprocessing the 5' RACE reads, TCRdb reports a single entry for every CDR3 protein and omits DNA. Its table records fewer than 80,000 distinct CDR3 sequences. CDR1 is MNHEY and CDR2 is SMNVEV in the germline V gene (reference sequence). The CDR3 contains 14 residues. This chain links TRBV27 with TRBJ2-7; absent DNA, TCRdb's TRBD2 call cannot be checked. The sample comprised naive CXCR3- CD8+ T cells from blood. Specified subset: CD45RO-CCR7+CD27+CD95- naive CD8+ T cells lacking CXCR3 (TNR3-). The sequence was collected from a human donor in good health. Some clones in this sample may be carry-over from other donors' samples. The CDR3 sequence is CASSPSTTTHEQYF.